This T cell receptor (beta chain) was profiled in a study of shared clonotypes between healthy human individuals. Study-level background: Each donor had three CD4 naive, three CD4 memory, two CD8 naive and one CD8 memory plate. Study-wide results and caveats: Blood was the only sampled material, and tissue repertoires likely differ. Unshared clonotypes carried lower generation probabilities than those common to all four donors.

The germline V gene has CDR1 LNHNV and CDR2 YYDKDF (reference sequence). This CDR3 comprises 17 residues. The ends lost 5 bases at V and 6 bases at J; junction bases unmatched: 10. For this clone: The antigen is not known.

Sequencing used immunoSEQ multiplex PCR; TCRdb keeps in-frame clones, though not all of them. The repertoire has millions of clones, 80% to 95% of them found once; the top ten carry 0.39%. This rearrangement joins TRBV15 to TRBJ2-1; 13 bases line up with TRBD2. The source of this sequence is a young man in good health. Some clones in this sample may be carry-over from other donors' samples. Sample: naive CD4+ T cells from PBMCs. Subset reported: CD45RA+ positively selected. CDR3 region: CATSPPVGLAGRNEQFF. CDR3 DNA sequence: TGTGCCACCAGCCCCCCTGTGGGACTAGCGGGGCGCAATGAGCAGTTCTTC.